The TCR beta chain described here comes from a study of naive and memory T cell subsets. The study's findings and limits: Potentially, T cell activation and differentiation skew this RNA-based measurement. Tuberculin site TCR excess was interpreted as type IV hypersensitivity infiltration.

This clonotype was found a few times. As yet, its antigen is unknown. Treatment given: skin biopsy from PPD injection site in Mantoux-positive individual. An oligonucleotide containing a UMI was ligated to the 3' end of TCR cDNA. Biopsied sites were PPD injections in people with a positive Mantoux test. Four PCR rounds used nested alpha and beta constant region primers plus the SP2 primer. Alpha and beta constant region primers primed reverse transcription for blood and skin samples. TCRdb ran MiXCR on the UMI-ligation and nested PCR reads and lists one entry per CDR3 protein. The repertoire has around 35,000 distinct CDR3 sequences, approximately 9.9% of them found once; the top ten carry about 4%. Trimming pared 1 base from V and 2 bases from J, leaving 9 bases between. CDR1 is MGHRA and CDR2 is YSYEKL in the germline V gene. The CDR3 loop spans 15 amino acids.

The receptor was derived from an adult in good health. The chain couples TRBV4-1 to TRBJ1-5; D uncertain. This material consisted of skin, taken from a tuberculin skin test site. The CDR3 coding sequence is TGCGCCAGCAGCCAAGGGCGTCAGGGCAATCAGCCCCAGCATTTT. This sequence encodes CASSQGRQGNQPQHF.